The 26 T cell receptor beta chains reported below all come from one sample, sequenced in a study of blood T cells in healthy people across ages (dated by TCRdb to between 2014 and 2017). Library creation used 5' RACE. This sample was sequenced with an Illumina HiSeq 2500. A second PCR of about 7 to 12 cycles was performed with a sample-barcoded 5' primer and a J-beta primer mix. TCRdb cleaned the public reads at Q25 with fastp, built clones with MiXCR and kept in-frame beta chains. For every CDR3 protein sequence, its rows merge into one entry that carries the most common genes and DNA. The sample table contains 1.5 million to 2 million distinct CDR3 sequences; only one count was recorded for roughly 27% of them. The ten largest clones add up to 7.7% of the sample. The sequenced material came from blood. These receptors originate from a woman in her twenties or thirties in good health.

There are a few counts of this clonotype. The CDR3: CAWNGVGVGSYEQYF. In DNA, the CDR3 is TGTGCCTGGAATGGGGTCGGGGTAGGCTCCTACGAGCAGTACTTC. This chain connects TRBV30 to TRBJ2-7, with D possibly being TRBD2 (5 bases). Trimming left V 4 bases short and J 0 bases short, with 16 bases between. The CDR3 extends over 15 amino acids. Germline values: CDR1 GTSNPN, CDR2 SVGIG (reference sequence).

This clonotype was observed a few times. This chain uses TRBV4-1 with TRBJ1-5, with no clear D. Per germline, CDR1 MGHRA and CDR2 YSYEKL. The CDR3 loop spans 15 amino acids. The V gene lost 3 bases and the J gene lost 1 base, with 10 bases spanning the gap. The CDR3 DNA is TGCGCCAGCAGCCATATAGACCAAAGCAATCAGCCCCAGCATTTT. The encoded protein is CASSHIDQSNQPQHF.

There are a few counts of this clonotype. The chain recombines TRBV6-5 with TRBJ2-7; D might be TRBD2 (7 bases). Trimming removed 8 bases at V and 7 bases at J, with 18 bases between. This CDR3 spans 13 amino acids. Germline V gives CDR1 MNHEY, CDR2 SVGAGI. The CDR3, as DNA: TGTGCCAGCTCTACGGAGGGAGGGGGGGAGCAGTACTTC. Amino acid sequence: CASSTEGGGEQYF.

This clonotype was seen a few times. This chain links TRBV7-2 with TRBJ1-5; D not certain. Trimming took 5 bases from V and 6 from J, leaving 11 bases between them. Germline V CDR1 and CDR2: SGHTA, FQGNSA. This CDR3 spans 13 amino acids. The CDR3 DNA is TGTGCCAGCAGCCCAAGAGTTGGTCAGCCCCAGCATTTT. It encodes CASSPRVGQPQHF.

This clonotype has just a few counts. V is TRBV5-1 and J is TRBJ2-1; D not certain. Germline V CDR1 and CDR2: SGHRS, YFSETQ. The CDR3 runs 15 residues. V shed 4 bases and J shed 13 bases, with 24 bases lying between them. CDR3 sequence (DNA): TGCGCCAGCAGCCCGCCCTCCGCGTTCGGAGAGACCCAGTTCTTC. The encoded protein is CASSPPSAFGETQFF.

This clonotype was counted a few times. The chain couples TRBV20-1 to TRBJ2-7; 7 bases agree with TRBD1. Per germline, CDR1 DFQATT and CDR2 SNEGSKA (reference sequence). The CDR3 is 13 residues long. With 5 bases clipped from V and 2 bases from J, the junction kept 6 bases outside the gene matches. The CDR3 is CSALRQGAYEQYF. Here the CDR3 DNA reads TGCAGTGCTCTCCGACAGGGCGCCTACGAGCAGTACTTC.

In the case of this clonotype: Being one base from a much bigger clone, this may be a read error. The J gene is TRBJ2-7, the V gene TRBV7-9, with D possibly TRBD2 on 6 matching bases. CDR3 length: 15 amino acids. Germline V CDR1 and CDR2: SEHNR, FQNEAQ (reference sequence). Deletions cut 11 bases from V and 1 base from J, with 21 bases between. For the CDR3, the DNA is TGTGCCGGCACCTCGTCCGCGGGATCTTCCTACGAGCAGTACTTC. Its protein product is CAGTSSAGSSYEQYF.

Regarding this clonotype: This may arise from a read error, as a much more abundant clone is one base away. The rearrangement links TRBV15 to TRBJ2-1, with D uncertain. Germline-derived CDR1 and CDR2 are LNHNV and YYDKDF (reference sequence). Trimming removed 1 base at V and 10 bases at J, with 11 bases between. This CDR3 has 13 amino acids. The CDR3 here is CATSRVSGYEQFF. DNA for the CDR3: TGTGCCACCAGCAGAGTATCAGGTTACGAGCAGTTCTTC.

V and J are TRBV12-3 or TRBV12-4 and TRBJ1-4; tentative D call: TRBD1 (5 bases). Trimming took 5 bases from V and 8 from J, leaving 21 bases between them. The CDR3 sequence is 16 residues long. Written as DNA, the CDR3 is TGTGCCAGCAGTCAAAACACCGGAAATAAGGGGGAAAAACTGTTTTTT. Its translation: CASSQNTGNKGEKLFF.

This clonotype has only a few counts. The chain links TRBV7-7 to TRBJ2-2, with unresolved D. Trimming cost V 4 bases and J 4 bases, with 10 bases left between them. The CDR3 has 14 residues. Germline loops: CDR1 SSHAT, CDR2 FNYEAQ (reference sequence). CDR3: CASSYRGFTGELFF. The DNA of the CDR3 is TGTGCCAGCAGCTACAGAGGATTCACCGGGGAGCTGTTTTTT. Drawing the rest from reference TRBV7-7 and TRBJ2-2, the complete variable domain is GAGVSQSPRYKVTKRGQDVTLRCDPISSHATLYWYQQALGQGPEFLTYFNYEAQPDKSGLPSDRFSAERPEGSISTLTIQRTEQRDSAMYRCASSYRGFTGELFFGEGSRLTVL.

This clonotype showed up many times. The chain combines TRBV7-2 with TRBJ2-7, with 9 bases lining up with TRBD1. CDR1 SGHTA and CDR2 FQGNSA come from the germline V gene. With 0 bases clipped from V and 1 base from J, the junction kept 1 base outside the gene matches. CDR3 length: 15 amino acids. The CDR3 nucleotides read TGTGCCAGCAGCTTAGCCGGACAGGGGTCCTACGAGCAGTACTTC. It encodes CASSLAGQGSYEQYF. The full variable domain, completed using reference TRBV7-2 and TRBJ2-7, is GAGVSQSPSNKVTEKGKDVELRCDPISGHTALYWYRQSLGQGLEFLIYFQGNSAPDKSGLPSDRFSAERTGGSVSTLTIQRTQQEDSAVYLCASSLAGQGSYEQYFGPGTRLTVT.

This clonotype was counted between two and nine times. The V gene is TRBV7-9, the J gene TRBJ2-1; maybe TRBD2 (6 bases). The V and J ends lost 2 bases and 7 bases respectively, with 15 bases between them. This CDR3 is 15 amino acids long. The germline CDR1 and CDR2 sequences are SEHNR and FQNEAQ (reference sequence). CDR3 DNA sequence: TGTGCCAGCAGCTTACGCACACAACGGGAGAATGAGCAGTTCTTC. Amino acids: CASSLRTQRENEQFF.

This clonotype was seen at least ten times. The V call is TRBV29-1, the J call TRBJ2-1; 11 bases match TRBD2. V was pared by 7 bases and J by 15 bases, with 11 bases of the junction left unmatched. Germline lookup yields CDR1 SQVTM and CDR2 ANQGSEA. The length of the CDR3 is 12 residues. The CDR3 here is CSASLSGGVPFF. Here the CDR3 DNA reads TGCAGCGCGTCCCTTAGCGGGGGGGTGCCGTTCTTC.

This clonotype has more than one count but fewer than ten. The chain combines TRBV25-1 with TRBJ2-1, with D possibly TRBD1 on 6 matching bases. The CDR3 is 14 amino acids. Germline CDR1 is MGHDK and CDR2 is SYGVNS. The V end was cut by 5 bases, the J end by 9 bases, with 17 bases between. The CDR3 nucleotides read TGTGCCAGCAGTCTACAGGGCTCTATGGGTGAGCAGTTCTTC. Protein: CASSLQGSMGEQFF.

This clonotype was counted between two and nine times. The CDR3 nucleotides are TGTGCCACCAGTTTGGGCGGGGCGGAGACCCAGTACTTC. As protein: CATSLGGAETQYF. This rearrangement joins TRBV24-1 to TRBJ2-5; perhaps TRBD2 as D (6 bases). Germline lookup yields CDR1 KGHDR and CDR2 SFDVKD. Trimming removed 6 bases from V and 5 bases from J, with 12 bases in between. CDR3 length equals 13 residues.

The V and J genes are TRBV7-2 and TRBJ2-3; no reliable D call. V shed 5 bases and J shed 2 bases, with 8 bases lying between them. The germline CDR1 and CDR2 sequences are SGHTA and FQGNSA. The CDR3 contains 13 residues. The CDR3 nucleotides read TGTGCCAGCAGCAGGACCTTCACAGATACGCAGTATTTT. As protein: CASSRTFTDTQYF.

The V and J genes are TRBV27 and TRBJ1-6, with unresolved D. This CDR3 is 14 amino acids long. V lost 10 bases, J lost 6 bases, and 16 bases lay in between. Germline CDR1 reads MNHEY; CDR2 reads SMNVEV (reference sequence). The CDR3 nucleotides read TGTGCCACCATGAAGGAGGGTTTTAATTCACCCCTCCACTTT. Its protein is CATMKEGFNSPLHF.

There are a few counts of this clonotype. V usage is TRBV20-1 and J usage is TRBJ2-7, with TRBD2 matching 11 bases. This CDR3 is built from 14 residues. Germline lookup yields CDR1 DFQATT and CDR2 SNEGSKA (reference sequence). DNA for the CDR3: TGCATTGCATCACCTAGCGGGAGGTCCCACGAGCAGTACTTC. This translates into CIASPSGRSHEQYF.

About this clonotype itself: A much bigger clone sits one base away, suggesting this may be a read error. The chain uses TRBV15 and TRBJ2-1; a possible D gene is TRBD2 (6 bases). Germline CDR1 reads LNHNV; CDR2 reads YYDKDF (reference sequence). This CDR3 is built from 15 residues. The CDR3 sequence is CTTSRDRTNYNEQFF. CDR3 DNA sequence: TGTACCACCAGCAGAGACCGGACTAACTACAATGAGCAGTTCTTC.

In this sample, this clonotype turned up a few times. J is TRBJ2-1 and V is TRBV7-9; 11 positions agree with TRBD1. The CDR3 consists of 14 residues. Germline assignment: CDR1 SEHNR and CDR2 FQNEAQ (reference sequence). Losses at the gene ends were 5 bases for V and 7 bases for J; bases not matched to a gene: 4. In DNA form, the CDR3 reads TGTGCCAGCAGCCCGGACAGGGGGCAGAATGAGCAGTTCTTC. Its protein product is CASSPDRGQNEQFF.

There are a few counts of this clonotype. The CDR3 region has the DNA TGCGCCAGCAGCCAAGATTTAGGCAGGGGGGACTACGAGCAGTACTTC. Its protein is CASSQDLGRGDYEQYF. This chain uses TRBV4-1 with TRBJ2-7; D is perhaps TRBD1 (7 bases). Germline CDR1 reads MGHRA; CDR2 reads YSYEKL. CDR3 size: 16 residues. Trimming removed 0 bases from V and 3 bases from J, with 15 bases in between.

Regarding this clonotype: The junction departs from the called germline gene at one end, perhaps through a read error. The chain is built from TRBV7-2 and TRBJ2-7, with 8 bases fitting TRBD2. CDR1 is SGHTA and CDR2 is FQGNSA in the germline V gene. The CDR3 extends over 17 amino acids. CDR3 DNA sequence: TGCGCCAGCAGCTTTCGGTGCCAGACTAGCGCATCCTACGAGCAGTACTTC. Protein product: CASSFRCQTSASYEQYF.

The chain uses TRBV7-8 and TRBJ2-1; D is perhaps TRBD1 (6 bases). CDR3 length equals 14 residues. Trimming removed 5 bases from V and 2 bases from J, with 10 bases in between. The germline V gene has CDR1 SGHVS and CDR2 FQNEAQ. CDR3 in amino acids: CASSHTGTYNEQFF. DNA for the CDR3: TGTGCCAGCAGCCATACAGGGACCTACAATGAGCAGTTCTTC.

As for this clonotype: A read error may explain this, as a much larger clone is one base away. This chain connects TRBV7-2 to TRBJ2-5, with TRBD2 matching 7 bases. CDR3 size: 14 residues. The trim removed 5 bases at V and 11 bases at J, leaving 14 bases unmatched. CDR1 and CDR2 from the germline V gene are SGHTA and FQGNSA. The CDR3 region is CASSLGGDLREQYF. The CDR3 nucleotides read TGTGCCAGCAGCCTGGGGGGGGACTTGAGAGAGCAGTACTTC.

With regard to this clonotype: Mismatch with germline at one junction end may stem from a read error. This chain connects TRBV18 to TRBJ2-3; tentative D call: TRBD1 (6 bases). This CDR3 comprises 16 residues. CDR1 and CDR2 from the germline V gene are KGHSH and LQKENI. CDR3 region: CSSSRRTVSFIDTQYF. The CDR3 coding sequence is TGTTCCAGCTCACGACGGACAGTGAGCTTTATAGATACGCAGTATTTT.

This chain connects TRBV18 to TRBJ1-5; 9 bases match TRBD1. The CDR3 has 16 residues. J was trimmed by 1 base and V by 6 bases; bases with no gene match: 7. Germline loops: CDR1 KGHSH, CDR2 LQKENI. The CDR3, as DNA: TGTGCCAGCTCGGATGGGGGACAGGGCAGCAATCAGCCCCAGCATTTT. Translated, it gives CASSDGGQGSNQPQHF.